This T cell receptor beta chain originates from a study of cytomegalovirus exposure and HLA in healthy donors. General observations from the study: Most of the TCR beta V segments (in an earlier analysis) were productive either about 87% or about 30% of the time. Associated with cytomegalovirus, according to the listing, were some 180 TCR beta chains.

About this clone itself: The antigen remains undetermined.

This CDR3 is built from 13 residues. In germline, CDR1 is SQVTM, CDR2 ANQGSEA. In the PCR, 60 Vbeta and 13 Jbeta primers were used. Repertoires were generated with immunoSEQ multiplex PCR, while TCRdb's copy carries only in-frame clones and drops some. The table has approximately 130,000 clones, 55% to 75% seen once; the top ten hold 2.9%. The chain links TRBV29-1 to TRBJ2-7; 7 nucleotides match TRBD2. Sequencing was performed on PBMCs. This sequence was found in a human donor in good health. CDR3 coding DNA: TGCATCCGGGGAGTGGAGGGAGGGCACGAGCAGTACTTC. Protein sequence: CIRGVEGGHEQYF.